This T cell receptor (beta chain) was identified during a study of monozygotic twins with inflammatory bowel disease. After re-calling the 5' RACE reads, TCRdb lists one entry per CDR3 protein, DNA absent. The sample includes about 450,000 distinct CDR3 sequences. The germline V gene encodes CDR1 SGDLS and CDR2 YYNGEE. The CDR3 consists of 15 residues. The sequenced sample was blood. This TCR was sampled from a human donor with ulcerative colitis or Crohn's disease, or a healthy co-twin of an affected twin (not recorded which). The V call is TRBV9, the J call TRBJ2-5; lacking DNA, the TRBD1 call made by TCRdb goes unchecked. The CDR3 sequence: CASSLGTGRGETQYF. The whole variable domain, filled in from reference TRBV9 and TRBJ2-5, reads DSGVTQTPKHLITATGQRVTLRCSPRSGDLSVYWYQQSLDQGLQFLIQYYNGEERAKGNILERFSAQQFPDLHSELNLSSLELGDSALYFCASSLGTGRGETQYFGPGTRLLVL.